Following are 28 T cell receptor beta chains from one sample sequenced in a study of CD8+ T cells in alopecia areata. Once RNA had been extracted, it was reverse transcribed into cDNA to act as the sequencing template. Profiling relied on immunoSEQ multiplex PCR, and the TCRdb table lists in-frame clones only, not all of them. The repertoire holds about 150,000 clones, approximately 45% seen once, with approximately 6.6% in the top ten. Sequencing was carried out using CD4+ T cells sorted from blood. These receptors all come from a human donor with alopecia areata.

The CDR3 nucleotides read TGCGCCAGCAGCCGGGACAGGGGAGATGTCTACGAGCAGTACTTC. It yields the protein CASSRDRGDVYEQYF. This chain uses TRBV5-1 with TRBJ2-7; 10 bases fit TRBD1. The V gene end was trimmed by 4 bases and the J gene end by 3 bases; junction bases not matched to a gene: 7. The CDR3 has 15 residues. Germline CDR1 reads SGHRS; CDR2 reads YFSETQ.

V is TRBV9 and J is TRBJ2-5; D might be TRBD1 (6 bases). This CDR3 has 15 amino acids. CDR1 and CDR2 (germline): SGDLS, YYNGEE. The V end was cut by 4 bases, the J end by 1 base, with 14 bases between. The CDR3 loop is CASSPQGRTQETQYF. The CDR3 nucleotides read TGTGCCAGCAGCCCCCAGGGGCGAACCCAAGAGACCCAGTACTTC.

This clone was observed a few times. V usage is TRBV10-3 and J usage is TRBJ2-3; D gene uncertain. The CDR3 is made up of 12 amino acids. Germline-derived CDR1 and CDR2 are ENHRY and SYGVKD. V was cut by 4 bases and J by 4 bases, with 6 bases left in between. CDR3 sequence: CAISAKADTQYF. Written as DNA, the CDR3 is TGTGCCATCAGTGCCAAGGCAGATACGCAGTATTTT.

The table lists this clone with a few counts. The gene calls are TRBV5-1 and TRBJ2-7; D could derive from TRBD1 or TRBD2 (5 bases each). CDR3 size: 15 residues. Per germline, CDR1 SGHRS and CDR2 YFSETQ. Trimming removed 1 base from V and 2 bases from J, with 13 bases in between. This chain's CDR3 is CASSLRAQGAYEQYF. The CDR3 DNA follows: TGCGCCAGCAGCTTGCGGGCCCAGGGAGCCTACGAGCAGTACTTC.

The chain recombines TRBV6-1 with TRBJ2-7; 11 bases fit TRBD2. Germline trimming cut 6 bases from V and 3 bases from J; bases unmatched to any gene: 7. From germline, CDR1 is MNHNS and CDR2 SASEGT. This CDR3 contains 15 residues. The chain's CDR3 is CASSQTSGTFYEQYF. The DNA of the CDR3 is TGTGCCAGCAGCCAGACTAGCGGGACGTTCTACGAGCAGTACTTC.

V gene TRBV6-6 combines with J gene TRBJ2-2, with D hard to call. CDR3 length: 13 residues. Trimming cost V 7 bases and J 7 bases, with 13 bases left between them. The germline V gene encodes CDR1 MNHNY and CDR2 SVGAGI (reference sequence). CDR3 DNA sequence: TGTGCCAGCACTTGGGCGGCAAACGGGGAGCTGTTTTTT. It codes for CASTWAANGELFF.

This clone appeared a few times. The genes are TRBV5-1 and TRBJ2-7; 7 positions agree with TRBD2. V shed 2 bases and J 0 bases; nucleotides not matched to a gene: 2. From germline, CDR1 is SGHRS and CDR2 YFSETQ. The CDR3 loop spans 14 amino acids. The chain's CDR3 is CASSFGTTSYEQYF. The CDR3 nucleotides read TGCGCCAGCAGCTTCGGGACTACCTCCTACGAGCAGTACTTC.

This chain joins TRBV6-5 and TRBJ2-7; 10 bases match TRBD2. The CDR3 extends over 15 amino acids. Germline CDR1 is MNHEY and CDR2 is SVGAGI. Losses at the gene ends were 4 bases for V and 2 bases for J; bases not matched to a gene: 5. The CDR3 DNA reads TGTGCCAGCAGTTTTCTAGCGGGAGCTACCTACGAGCAGTACTTC. Translated: CASSFLAGATYEQYF.

The CDR3 loop is CASSLVGVAGEGHNEQFF. DNA of the CDR3: TGTGCCAGCAGCTTAGTAGGAGTAGCGGGAGAGGGCCACAATGAGCAGTTCTTC. V and J are TRBV7-9 and TRBJ2-1; TRBD2 matches 9 bases. CDR1 is SEHNR and CDR2 is FQNEAQ in the germline V gene (reference sequence). After removal of 1 base from V and 5 bases from J, the junction contained 12 bases not matched to a gene. The CDR3 covers 18 residues.

This clone was found a few times. This chain joins TRBV18 and TRBJ2-7; D remains ambiguous. This CDR3 comprises 14 residues. V lost 4 bases to trimming and J lost 6 bases, with 16 bases between them. The V gene's germline CDR1 is KGHSH and CDR2 LQKENI. The CDR3 sequence: CASSLGSRAGEQYF. The CDR3 DNA is TGTGCCAGCTCACTGGGCAGCCGCGCTGGCGAGCAGTACTTC.

J is TRBJ2-6 and V is TRBV15; D ambiguous. V gave up 1 base and J gave up 5 bases, with 18 bases separating them. CDR1 LNHNV and CDR2 YYDKDF come from the germline V gene (reference sequence). The CDR3 runs 18 residues. The CDR3 DNA reads TGTGCCACCAGCAGAGTTCCCGCTCCTTTCCTCTGGGCCAACGTCCTGACTTTC. This sequence encodes CATSRVPAPFLWANVLTF.

The chain uses TRBV7-9 and TRBJ2-3; 7 nucleotides match TRBD1. There are 13 residues in the CDR3. Germline assignment: CDR1 SEHNR and CDR2 FQNEAQ (reference sequence). After removal of 5 bases from V and 4 bases from J, the junction contained 3 bases not matched to a gene. This CDR3 is CASSEGTADTQYF. As DNA, the CDR3 is TGTGCCAGCAGCGAAGGGACAGCAGATACGCAGTATTTT.

This chain connects TRBV18 to TRBJ1-2, with D unresolved. The CDR3 is made up of 14 amino acids. The V gene lost 6 bases and the J gene lost 4 bases, with 15 bases spanning the gap. Germline CDR1 is KGHSH and CDR2 is LQKENI. CDR3 sequence (DNA): TGTGCCAGCTCCCGGGTAGGCGGAACCTATGGCTACACCTTC. Amino acid sequence: CASSRVGGTYGYTF.

V gene TRBV29-1 combines with J gene TRBJ1-5; the D gene is possibly TRBD1 (6 bases). Germline V gives CDR1 SQVTM, CDR2 ANQGSEA. V was clipped by 4 bases and J by 7 bases, with 17 bases between them. The CDR3 consists of 14 residues. The CDR3 DNA is TGCAGCGTTGGGGGGGGCAGGGAGGACCAGCCCCAGCATTTT. Translating gives CSVGGGREDQPQHF.

This rearrangement joins TRBV18 to TRBJ2-2, with TRBD2 identical over 7 bases. From germline, CDR1 is KGHSH and CDR2 LQKENI. The J segment lost 4 bases and the V segment lost 8 bases, leaving 4 bases of the junction unmatched. The CDR3 extends over 13 amino acids. The CDR3 nucleotides read TGTGCCAGCGGGGACTACCTCACCGGGGAGCTGTTTTTT. Its protein product is CASGDYLTGELFF. The full variable domain, in which reference TRBV18 and TRBJ2-2 provide the parts outside the CDR3, is NAGVMQNPRHLVRRRGQEARLRCSPMKGHSHVYWYRQLPEEGLKFMVYLQKENIIDESGMPKERFSAEFPKEGPSILRIQQVVRGDSAAYFCASGDYLTGELFFGEGSRLTVL.

This clone has a handful of counts. The V call is TRBV5-1, the J call TRBJ1-1; TRBD1 is a possible D gene (6 bases). Trimming left V 4 bases short and J 6 bases short, with 37 bases between. CDR3 length: 21 residues. Germline V lookup: CDR1 SGHRS, CDR2 YFSETQ. The CDR3 loop is CASSSGGGGLLPPEHFPEAFF. CDR3 DNA: TGCGCCAGCAGCAGTGGGGGGGGCGGACTACTCCCCCCCGAACACTTTCCTGAAGCTTTCTTT.

The chain employs TRBV6-5 and TRBJ2-3; D may be TRBD2 (6 bases). Germline loops: CDR1 MNHEY, CDR2 SVGAGI. The germline V and J ends were trimmed by 0 bases and 4 bases, with 14 bases remaining between them. The CDR3 consists of 16 residues. This CDR3 reads CASSYSTPSAADTQYF. CDR3 nucleotides: TGTGCCAGCAGTTACTCCACCCCTAGCGCGGCAGATACGCAGTATTTT.

V gene TRBV5-1 combines with J gene TRBJ1-1; 8 positions match TRBD1. Germline V gene sequence: CDR1 SGHRS, CDR2 YFSETQ. The length of the CDR3 is 12 residues. Trimming took 4 bases from V and 11 from J; bases not matched to a gene: 7. CDR3 sequence (DNA): TGCGCCAGCAGCCCCCAGGACAGGGTGGCTTTCTTT. Its translation is CASSPQDRVAFF. The full variable domain, its missing parts supplied by reference TRBV5-1 and TRBJ1-1, is KAGVTQTPRYLIKTRGQQVTLSCSPISGHRSVSWYQQTPGQGLQFLFEYFSETQRNKGNFPGRFSGRQFSNSRSEMNVSTLELGDSALYLCASSPQDRVAFFGQGTRLTVV.

This clone appeared a few times. The germline gene is not matched at one end of the junction; a read error may be the cause. The chain employs TRBV5-1 and TRBJ2-1; perhaps TRBD2 as D (6 bases). Looked up from germline, CDR1 is SGHRS and CDR2 is YFSETQ. The CDR3 runs 12 residues. The CDR3 spells CASSFQREKGIF. The CDR3 coding sequence is TGCGCCAGCAGCTTCCAACGGGAGAAGGGTATCTTC.

This clone was detected only a few times. V usage is TRBV28 and J usage is TRBJ1-5, with D maybe TRBD1 (6 bases). CDR3 length: 14 amino acids. Trimming pared 5 bases from V and 2 bases from J, leaving 10 bases between. Germline V gene sequence: CDR1 MDHEN, CDR2 SYDVKM. The CDR3 sequence: CASSTQGGNQPQHF. DNA for the CDR3: TGTGCCAGCAGTACACAGGGAGGCAATCAGCCCCAGCATTTT.

This clone has a handful of counts. The genes are TRBV30 and TRBJ1-2, with D unclear. Trimming took 0 bases from V and 3 from J, leaving 5 bases between them. Germline V gene data show CDR1 as GTSNPN and CDR2 as SVGIG (reference sequence). The CDR3 contains 12 residues. CDR3 residues: CAWSVSDYGYTF. The DNA of the CDR3 is TGTGCCTGGAGTGTGAGTGACTATGGCTACACCTTC.

The chain joins TRBV2 to TRBJ2-1, with 9 positions matching TRBD2. The CDR3 loop spans 14 amino acids. The V gene's germline CDR1 is SNHLY and CDR2 FYNNEI. V was clipped by 5 bases and J by 9 bases; unmatched bases: 8. CDR3 region: CASSLIAGAGEQFF. CDR3 bases: TGTGCCAGCAGTTTGATAGCGGGAGCAGGTGAGCAGTTCTTC.

V is TRBV29-1 and J is TRBJ2-3; no definite D call. CDR1 is SQVTM, CDR2 ANQGSEA, per germline. There are 13 residues in the CDR3. V was clipped by 4 bases and J by 1 base, with 9 bases between them. As DNA, the CDR3 is TGCAGCGTTGCTTTCTCGGGCACAGATACGCAGTATTTT. This sequence encodes CSVAFSGTDTQYF.

This chain links TRBV30 with TRBJ2-1; no reliable D call. Germline assignment: CDR1 GTSNPN and CDR2 SVGIG (reference sequence). The CDR3 loop spans 12 amino acids. Trimming pared 2 bases from V and 4 bases from J, leaving 6 bases between. The CDR3 reads CAWSTGYNEQFF. CDR3 nucleotides: TGTGCCTGGAGTACGGGTTACAATGAGCAGTTCTTC.

The V gene is TRBV29-1, the J gene TRBJ2-5; D gene unclear. Trimming stripped 4 bases from V and 1 base from J, with 7 bases between. The CDR3 length is 12 residues. The germline V gene has CDR1 SQVTM and CDR2 ANQGSEA. Here the CDR3 DNA reads TGCAGCGTTGTGAAGGCCCAAGAGACCCAGTACTTC. The encoded protein is CSVVKAQETQYF.

The chain couples TRBV29-1 to TRBJ2-1; 9 nucleotides line up with TRBD2. V trimming: 6 bases; J trimming: 4 bases; junction bases outside the gene matches: 13. Per the germline V gene, CDR1 is SQVTM and CDR2 is ANQGSEA. This CDR3 spans 16 amino acids. In DNA, the CDR3 is TGCAGCGTGAGGCTGGTGATTAGCGGGAGATACAATGAGCAGTTCTTC. Amino acid sequence: CSVRLVISGRYNEQFF.

This CDR3 is CASSFFSTDTQYF. The CDR3 nucleotides read TGTGCCAGCAGCTTTTTTAGCACAGATACGCAGTATTTT. This rearrangement joins TRBV7-2 to TRBJ2-3; D is unresolved. V was pared by 3 bases and J by 0 bases, with 4 bases between. The CDR3 sequence is 13 residues long. Per the germline V gene, CDR1 is SGHTA and CDR2 is FQGNSA.

This chain uses TRBV5-1 with TRBJ2-5; D may be TRBD2 (6 bases). Trimming pared 2 bases from V and 2 bases from J, leaving 10 bases between. Looked up from germline, CDR1 is SGHRS and CDR2 is YFSETQ. This CDR3 has 14 residues. The CDR3 nucleotides read TGCGCCAGCAGCTTCCGGGAGTTTCAAGAGACCCAGTACTTC. It is translated as CASSFREFQETQYF.